This is a list of T cell receptor beta chains from one sample in a study of human T cells and chemical hapten exposure. TCRdb redid the calling of the RACE reads with MiXCR, one entry per CDR3 protein. This table has some 90,000 distinct CDR3 sequences, around 10% appearing once. Specimen: whole blood, collected in connection with sensitization to the hapten diphenylcyclopropenone (DPC). The receptors come from a woman in her forties with alopecia areata. Some clones in this sample may be carry-over from other donors' samples. CDR3s include the opening cysteine and the closing phenylalanine or tryptophan. The D gene is left open where the match is weak. Part of the rows lack a size; the others show once, few, many or a class for expanded clones.

V gene: TRBV3-1; clone size: many; D gene: -; J gene: TRBJ1-2; CDR3 protein: CASSQLTDDGYTF; CDR3 DNA: TGTGCCAGCAGCCAATTGACAGACGATGGCTACACCTTC
V gene: TRBV20-1; clone size: -; D gene: -; J gene: TRBJ2-3; CDR3 protein: CSAKRTDTQYF; CDR3 DNA: TGCAGTGCTAAACGCACAGATACGCAGTATTTT
V gene: TRBV3-1; clone size: many; D gene: TRBD2; J gene: TRBJ2-1; CDR3 protein: CASSQTILAGLRDEQFF; CDR3 DNA: TGTGCCAGCAGCCAAACTATACTAGCGGGTCTTAGGGATGAGCAGTTCTTC
V gene: TRBV20-1; clone size: many; D gene: TRBD1; J gene: TRBJ2-6; CDR3 protein: CSASLQGAMLSGANVLTF; CDR3 DNA: TGCAGTGCTAGTCTCCAGGGGGCTATGCTTTCTGGGGCCAACGTCCTGACTTTC
V gene: TRBV11-2; clone size: -; D gene: -; J gene: TRBJ2-7; CDR3 protein: CASSPLWESSYEQYF; CDR3 DNA: TGTGCCAGCAGCCCATTGTGGGAAAGCTCCTACGAGCAGTACTTC
V gene: TRBV27; clone size: few; D gene: -; J gene: TRBJ1-3; CDR3 protein: CASSAHRERSSENTIYF; CDR3 DNA: TGTGCCAGCAGTGCCCACAGGGAGAGGAGCTCTGAAAACACCATATATTTT
V gene: TRBV20-1; clone size: once; D gene: TRBD1; J gene: TRBJ1-2; CDR3 protein: CSARGTGVGDGYTF; CDR3 DNA: TGCAGTGCTAGAGGGACAGGGGTTGGAGATGGCTACACCTTC
V gene: TRBV7-2; clone size: few; D gene: TRBD2; J gene: TRBJ2-1; CDR3 protein: CASSSRLANEQFF; CDR3 DNA: TGTGCCAGCAGCTCCCGACTAGCTAATGAGCAGTTCTTC
V gene: TRBV7-8; clone size: many; D gene: -; J gene: TRBJ1-4; CDR3 protein: CASQRVGEKLFF; CDR3 DNA: TGTGCCAGCCAGAGGGTTGGTGAAAAACTGTTTTTT
V gene: TRBV2; clone size: few; D gene: -; J gene: TRBJ2-3; CDR3 protein: CASSELRSDTQYF; CDR3 DNA: TGTGCCAGCAGTGAGCTACGGTCGGATACGCAGTATTTT
V gene: TRBV25-1; clone size: few; D gene: TRBD2; J gene: TRBJ2-5; CDR3 protein: CASSGLAGETQYF; CDR3 DNA: TGTGCCAGCAGTGGACTAGCCGGGGAGACCCAGTACTTC
V gene: TRBV11-2; clone size: -; D gene: TRBD1; J gene: TRBJ1-5; CDR3 protein: CASSIATGFSQPQHF; CDR3 DNA: TGTGCCAGCAGCATCGCGACAGGGTTCAGCCAGCCCCAGCATTTT
V gene: TRBV6-6; clone size: many; D gene: -; J gene: TRBJ1-1; CDR3 protein: CASLTPNTEAFF; CDR3 DNA: TGTGCCAGCCTGACCCCGAACACTGAAGCTTTCTTT
V gene: TRBV3-1; clone size: many; D gene: TRBD2; J gene: TRBJ2-1; CDR3 protein: CASSPIPSGGSDEQFF; CDR3 DNA: TGTGCCAGCAGCCCTATCCCTAGCGGGGGATCTGATGAGCAGTTCTTC
V gene: TRBV12-3/TRBV12-4; clone size: many; D gene: -; J gene: TRBJ2-3; CDR3 protein: CASSLLRTGTDTQYF; CDR3 DNA: TGTGCCAGCAGTTTACTCCGGACGGGCACAGATACGCAGTATTTT
V gene: TRBV25-1; clone size: few; D gene: -; J gene: TRBJ2-1; CDR3 protein: CASSDAGTPNEQFF; CDR3 DNA: TGTGCCAGCAGTGATGCGGGGACTCCCAATGAGCAGTTCTTC
V gene: TRBV7-9; clone size: many; D gene: -; J gene: TRBJ1-1; CDR3 protein: CASRPGGTEAFF; CDR3 DNA: TGTGCCAGCAGACCGGGGGGCACTGAAGCTTTCTTT
V gene: TRBV7-6; clone size: -; D gene: TRBD1; J gene: TRBJ2-1; CDR3 protein: CASSPWDRRKHNEQFF; CDR3 DNA: TGTGCCAGCAGCCCATGGGACAGGAGAAAACACAATGAGCAGTTCTTC
V gene: TRBV19; clone size: -; D gene: -; J gene: TRBJ1-3; CDR3 protein: CASSSSRNTIYF; CDR3 DNA: TGTGCCAGTTCCTCCTCGCGAAACACCATATATTTT
V gene: TRBV10-3; clone size: many; D gene: -; J gene: TRBJ1-1; CDR3 protein: CAIMARSDTEAFF; CDR3 DNA: TGTGCCATCATGGCAAGATCGGACACTGAAGCTTTCTTT
V gene: TRBV5-1; clone size: many; D gene: TRBD1; J gene: TRBJ1-5; CDR3 protein: CASSLGPGGGNQPQHF; CDR3 DNA: TGCGCCAGCAGCTTGGGGCCAGGGGGAGGCAATCAGCCCCAGCATTTT
V gene: TRBV28; clone size: few; D gene: -; J gene: TRBJ2-1; CDR3 protein: CASRSSWDEQFF; CDR3 DNA: TGTGCCAGCAGGTCTAGCTGGGATGAGCAGTTCTTC
V gene: TRBV5-4; clone size: few; D gene: -; J gene: TRBJ2-3; CDR3 protein: CASSLDSPQDTQYF; CDR3 DNA: TGTGCCAGCAGCTTGGACAGTCCCCAGGATACGCAGTATTTT
V gene: TRBV11-2; clone size: many; D gene: -; J gene: TRBJ2-7; CDR3 protein: CASSLSGTSYEQYF; CDR3 DNA: TGTGCCAGCAGCTTATCCGGGACTTCCTACGAGCAGTACTTC
V gene: TRBV4-3; clone size: many; D gene: -; J gene: TRBJ2-1; CDR3 protein: CASSQTPMTYNEQFF; CDR3 DNA: TGCGCCAGCAGCCAAACCCCCATGACCTACAATGAGCAGTTCTTC
V gene: TRBV6-2/TRBV6-3; clone size: many; D gene: TRBD2; J gene: TRBJ2-1; CDR3 protein: CASMEAGYNEQFF; CDR3 DNA: TGTGCCAGCATGGAAGCGGGATACAATGAGCAGTTCTTC
V gene: TRBV5-4; clone size: -; D gene: -; J gene: TRBJ1-2; CDR3 protein: CASSLVGTRYGYTF; CDR3 DNA: TGTGCCAGCAGCTTGGTAGGGACGAGGTATGGCTACACCTTC
V gene: TRBV2; clone size: many; D gene: -; J gene: TRBJ1-2; CDR3 protein: CASRSRVTNYGYTF; CDR3 DNA: TGTGCCAGCAGATCAAGAGTAACTAACTATGGCTACACCTTC
V gene: TRBV10-3; clone size: few; D gene: TRBD1; J gene: TRBJ1-6; CDR3 protein: CAISSTGQDSPLHF; CDR3 DNA: TGTGCCATCAGCTCGACAGGGCAGGATTCACCCCTCCACTTT
V gene: TRBV2; clone size: many; D gene: TRBD1; J gene: TRBJ2-5; CDR3 protein: CAGRRDRGGETQYF; CDR3 DNA: TGTGCCGGACGCCGGGACAGGGGCGGGGAGACCCAGTACTTC
V gene: TRBV9; clone size: many; D gene: -; J gene: TRBJ1-2; CDR3 protein: CASSPQVGAGYGYTF; CDR3 DNA: TGTGCCAGCAGCCCTCAGGTCGGGGCGGGCTATGGCTACACCTTC
V gene: TRBV5-1; clone size: few; D gene: TRBD2; J gene: TRBJ2-3; CDR3 protein: CASSLEASGSPTDTQYF; CDR3 DNA: TGCGCCAGCAGCTTGGAGGCTAGCGGGAGTCCCACAGATACGCAGTATTTT
V gene: TRBV28; clone size: once; D gene: -; J gene: TRBJ2-7; CDR3 protein: CASYARDYEQYF; CDR3 DNA: TGTGCCAGCTACGCGCGGGACTACGAGCAGTACTTC
V gene: TRBV2; clone size: few; D gene: -; J gene: TRBJ1-1; CDR3 protein: CASSIGRVPEAFF; CDR3 DNA: TGTGCCAGCAGTATCGGGCGTGTGCCTGAAGCTTTCTTT
V gene: TRBV7-2; clone size: few; D gene: -; J gene: TRBJ1-4; CDR3 protein: CASSLNSGVRNEKLFF; CDR3 DNA: TGTGCCAGCAGCTTAAATTCGGGTGTAAGGAATGAAAAACTGTTTTTT
V gene: TRBV20-1; clone size: many; D gene: TRBD2; J gene: TRBJ2-1; CDR3 protein: CSASSLLADSYNEQFF; CDR3 DNA: TGCAGTGCTAGCTCCCTCCTAGCGGACTCCTACAATGAGCAGTTCTTC
V gene: TRBV11-2; clone size: once; D gene: TRBD1; J gene: TRBJ2-2; CDR3 protein: CASGQGVTGELFF; CDR3 DNA: TGTGCGTCGGGACAGGGTGTCACCGGGGAGCTGTTTTTT
V gene: TRBV29-1; clone size: -; D gene: -; J gene: TRBJ2-3; CDR3 protein: CSVDAGIRPDTQYF; CDR3 DNA: TGCAGCGTTGATGCAGGGATCCGGCCAGATACGCAGTATTTT
V gene: TRBV5-6; clone size: -; D gene: -; J gene: TRBJ1-2; CDR3 protein: CASSKTGNYGYTF; CDR3 DNA: TGTGCCAGCAGCAAAACGGGCAACTATGGCTACACCTTC
V gene: TRBV20-1; clone size: -; D gene: TRBD1; J gene: TRBJ2-7; CDR3 protein: CSAQDRGHEQYF; CDR3 DNA: TGCAGTGCGCAAGACAGGGGCCACGAGCAGTACTTC
V gene: TRBV11-2; clone size: -; D gene: TRBD2; J gene: TRBJ2-7; CDR3 protein: CASSPQGTSDEQYF; CDR3 DNA: TGTGCCAGCAGCCCCCAAGGGACTAGCGACGAGCAGTACTTC
V gene: TRBV12-3/TRBV12-4; clone size: many; D gene: -; J gene: TRBJ1-2; CDR3 protein: CASSPNRERSGYTF; CDR3 DNA: TGTGCCAGCAGTCCAAACAGGGAAAGGAGTGGCTACACCTTC
V gene: TRBV7-6; clone size: many; D gene: -; J gene: TRBJ1-1; CDR3 protein: CASSLETTGGWRNTEAFF; CDR3 DNA: TGTGCCAGCAGCTTGGAGACAACAGGCGGTTGGAGGAACACTGAAGCTTTCTTT
V gene: TRBV25-1; clone size: many; D gene: -; J gene: TRBJ2-2; CDR3 protein: CASSDHRGPPDTGELFF; CDR3 DNA: TGTGCCAGCAGTGATCACCGGGGGCCGCCGGACACCGGGGAGCTGTTTTTT
V gene: TRBV3-1; clone size: many; D gene: -; J gene: TRBJ1-1; CDR3 protein: CASSLTNTEAFF; CDR3 DNA: TGTGCCAGCAGCCTAACGAACACTGAAGCTTTCTTT
V gene: TRBV11-1; clone size: few; D gene: TRBD1; J gene: TRBJ2-1; CDR3 protein: CASRFGQGSAEQFF; CDR3 DNA: TGTGCCAGCAGATTTGGACAGGGGAGCGCTGAGCAGTTCTTC
V gene: TRBV27; clone size: once; D gene: TRBD2; J gene: TRBJ2-1; CDR3 protein: CASSLIAGGPHNEQFF; CDR3 DNA: TGTGCCAGCAGTTTAATAGCGGGAGGGCCCCACAATGAGCAGTTCTTC
V gene: TRBV5-1; clone size: few; D gene: -; J gene: TRBJ2-1; CDR3 protein: CASSGGPPQWSYNEQFF; CDR3 DNA: TGCGCCAGCAGCGGTGGGCCCCCCCAGTGGTCCTACAATGAGCAGTTCTTC
V gene: TRBV6-2/TRBV6-3; clone size: many; D gene: TRBD1; J gene: TRBJ2-1; CDR3 protein: CASSSWTGALYNEQFF; CDR3 DNA: TGTGCCAGCAGTTCTTGGACAGGGGCGCTGTACAATGAGCAGTTCTTC
V gene: TRBV29-1; clone size: many; D gene: TRBD1; J gene: TRBJ2-1; CDR3 protein: CSASEAGGVDEQFF; CDR3 DNA: TGCAGCGCCTCCGAGGCAGGGGGCGTTGATGAGCAGTTCTTC
V gene: TRBV25-1; clone size: few; D gene: -; J gene: TRBJ1-1; CDR3 protein: CASSEFGQTNTEAFF; CDR3 DNA: TGTGCCAGCAGTGAATTCGGACAGACTAACACTGAAGCTTTCTTT
V gene: TRBV10-3; clone size: many; D gene: TRBD1; J gene: TRBJ1-1; CDR3 protein: CAISDTGVANTEAFF; CDR3 DNA: TGTGCCATCAGTGACACAGGGGTTGCGAACACTGAAGCTTTCTTT
V gene: TRBV18; clone size: many; D gene: TRBD1; J gene: TRBJ1-1; CDR3 protein: CASSLKGQGKAEAFF; CDR3 DNA: TGTGCCAGCTCACTCAAGGGACAGGGGAAGGCTGAAGCTTTCTTT
V gene: TRBV29-1; clone size: -; D gene: -; J gene: TRBJ2-3; CDR3 protein: CSTGPGTDTQYF; CDR3 DNA: TGCAGCACCGGGCCCGGCACAGATACGCAGTATTTT
V gene: TRBV10-3; clone size: many; D gene: -; J gene: TRBJ2-3; CDR3 protein: CAISETVDTQYF; CDR3 DNA: TGTGCCATCAGTGAGACAGTCGATACGCAGTATTTT
V gene: TRBV27; clone size: many; D gene: -; J gene: TRBJ1-5; CDR3 protein: CASRGLSNQPQHF; CDR3 DNA: TGTGCCAGCAGGGGGCTTAGCAATCAGCCCCAGCATTTT
V gene: TRBV5-6; clone size: many; D gene: -; J gene: TRBJ2-1; CDR3 protein: CASRSGRAYNEQFF; CDR3 DNA: TGTGCCAGCAGGTCGGGCAGGGCGTACAATGAGCAGTTCTTC
V gene: TRBV5-4; clone size: -; D gene: -; J gene: TRBJ2-2; CDR3 protein: CASSLARAGELFF; CDR3 DNA: TGTGCCAGCAGCTTGGCTAGGGCCGGGGAGCTGTTTTTT
V gene: TRBV5-6; clone size: -; D gene: TRBD1; J gene: TRBJ2-3; CDR3 protein: CASSFSGTGSTDTQYF; CDR3 DNA: TGTGCCAGCAGCTTTTCCGGGACAGGGAGCACAGATACGCAGTATTTT